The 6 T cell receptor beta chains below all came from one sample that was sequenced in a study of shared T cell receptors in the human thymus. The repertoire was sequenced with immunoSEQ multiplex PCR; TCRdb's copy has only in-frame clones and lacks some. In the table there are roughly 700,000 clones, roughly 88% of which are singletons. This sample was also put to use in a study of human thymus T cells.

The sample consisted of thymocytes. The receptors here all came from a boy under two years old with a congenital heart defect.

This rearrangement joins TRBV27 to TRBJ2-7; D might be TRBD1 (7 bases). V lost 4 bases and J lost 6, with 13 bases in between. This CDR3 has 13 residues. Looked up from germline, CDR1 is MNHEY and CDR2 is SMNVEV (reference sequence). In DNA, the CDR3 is TGTGCCAGCAGTTGGCAGGGGGAGGTCGAGCAGTACTTC. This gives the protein CASSWQGEVEQYF.

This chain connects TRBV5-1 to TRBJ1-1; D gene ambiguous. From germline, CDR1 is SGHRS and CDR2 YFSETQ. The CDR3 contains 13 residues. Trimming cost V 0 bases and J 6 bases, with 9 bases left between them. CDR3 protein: CASSLDPVAEAFF. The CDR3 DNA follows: TGCGCCAGCAGCTTGGATCCGGTGGCTGAAGCTTTCTTT.

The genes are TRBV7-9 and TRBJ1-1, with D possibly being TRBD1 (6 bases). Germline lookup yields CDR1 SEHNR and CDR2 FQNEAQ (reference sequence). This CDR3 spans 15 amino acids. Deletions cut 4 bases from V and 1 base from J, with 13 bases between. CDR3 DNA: TGTGCCAGCAGCTGCGTACAGGGCCAGAACACTGAAGCTTTCTTT. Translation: CASSCVQGQNTEAFF.

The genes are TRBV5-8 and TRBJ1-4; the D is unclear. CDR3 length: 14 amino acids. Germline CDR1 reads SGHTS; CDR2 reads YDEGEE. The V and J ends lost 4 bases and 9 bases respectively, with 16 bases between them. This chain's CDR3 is CASSPEEPMQKLFF. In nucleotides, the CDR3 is TGTGCCAGCAGCCCCGAGGAACCAATGCAAAAACTGTTTTTT.

CDR3 bases: TGTGCCATCTACCGACTAGCGGGATCATCGGACGAGCAGTACTTC. It yields the protein CAIYRLAGSSDEQYF. V gene TRBV28 combines with J gene TRBJ2-5; 11 bases fit TRBD2. Judging by the DNA end, TRBJ2-7 fits better; the J call may be wrong. Germline V gives CDR1 MDHEN, CDR2 SYDVKM. The CDR3 has 15 amino acids.

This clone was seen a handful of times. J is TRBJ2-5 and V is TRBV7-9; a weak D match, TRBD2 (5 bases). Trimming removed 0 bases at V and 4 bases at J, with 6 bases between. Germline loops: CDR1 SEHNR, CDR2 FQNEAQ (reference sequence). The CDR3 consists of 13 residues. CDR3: CASSLASAETQYF. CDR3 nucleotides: TGTGCCAGCAGCTTAGCTAGCGCAGAGACCCAGTACTTC.